This T cell receptor delta chain comes out of a study of Vδ1+ human thymocytes. Points from the study as a whole: Many TRG clonotypes were shared between donors; TRD repertoires were essentially private. Bulk repertoire data may be misinterpreted because of unexpected Vdelta2 sequences. Thymic TRG and TRD repertoires appeared highly polyclonal, with Gaussian CDR3 length distributions. Approximately 20% of thymic delta-chain sequences were Vdelta2, with few Vdelta3, unlike blood Vdelta1+ controls.

Alphabeta T cells were depleted, then CD3+ Vdelta1+ Vdelta2- thymocytes were FACS-sorted. The template was reverse-transcribed extracted RNA. CDR3 amplicons came from multiplex PCR with pooled V-gene forward and constant-region reverse primers. TCRdb reprocessed the multiplex PCR reads using CATT. The table includes about 54,000 delta-chain clones, 15% to 20% detected once. This clone came up once. Its matching antigen is unknown. Germline V gene lookup returns CDR1 TSWWSYY and CDR2 QGS. The CDR3 spans 22 residues. The V and J ends lost 1 base and 4 bases, in that order; junction bases with no gene match: 25.

Source material: Vdelta1+ gamma-delta thymocytes from the thymus. The subset is: FACS-sorted CD3+ TCRalphabeta- TCRVdelta1+ TCRVdelta2- thymocytes. The TCR comes from a boy under two years old who had congenital heart surgery. The V and J genes are TRDV1 and TRDJ1; 9 positions agree with TRDD3. The CDR3 DNA reads as TGTGCTCTTGGGGAACCCGCTGAGGGCCTACAAAGGCTGGGGGATGCGGGCGATAAACTCATCTTT. Translation: CALGEPAEGLQRLGDAGDKLIF.